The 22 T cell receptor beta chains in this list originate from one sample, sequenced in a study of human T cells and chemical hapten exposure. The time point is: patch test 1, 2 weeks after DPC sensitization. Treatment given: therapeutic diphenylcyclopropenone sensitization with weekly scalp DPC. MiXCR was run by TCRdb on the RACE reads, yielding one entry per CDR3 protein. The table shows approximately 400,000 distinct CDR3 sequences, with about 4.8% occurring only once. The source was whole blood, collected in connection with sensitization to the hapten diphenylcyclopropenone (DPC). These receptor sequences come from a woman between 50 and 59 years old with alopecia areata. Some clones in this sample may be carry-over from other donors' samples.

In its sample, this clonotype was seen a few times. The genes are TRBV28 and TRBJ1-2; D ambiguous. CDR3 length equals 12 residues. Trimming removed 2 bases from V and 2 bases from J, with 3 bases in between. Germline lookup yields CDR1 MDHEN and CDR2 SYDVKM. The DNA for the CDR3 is TGTGCCAGCAGTTTAAAAAACTATGGCTACACCTTC. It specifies CASSLKNYGYTF.

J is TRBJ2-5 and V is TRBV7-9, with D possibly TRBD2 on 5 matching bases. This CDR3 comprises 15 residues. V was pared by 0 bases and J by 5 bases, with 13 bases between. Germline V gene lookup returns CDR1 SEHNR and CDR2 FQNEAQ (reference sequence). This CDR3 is CASSLAARGLETQYF. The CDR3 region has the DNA TGTGCCAGCAGCTTAGCGGCTCGGGGTCTGGAGACCCAGTACTTC.

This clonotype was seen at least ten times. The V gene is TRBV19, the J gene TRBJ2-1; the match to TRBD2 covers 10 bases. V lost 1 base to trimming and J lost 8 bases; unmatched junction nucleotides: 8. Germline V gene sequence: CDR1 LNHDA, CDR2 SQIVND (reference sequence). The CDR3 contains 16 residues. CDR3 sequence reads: CASSIGWTSGRDEQFF. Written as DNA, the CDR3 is TGTGCCAGTAGTATAGGCTGGACTAGCGGAAGGGATGAGCAGTTCTTC.

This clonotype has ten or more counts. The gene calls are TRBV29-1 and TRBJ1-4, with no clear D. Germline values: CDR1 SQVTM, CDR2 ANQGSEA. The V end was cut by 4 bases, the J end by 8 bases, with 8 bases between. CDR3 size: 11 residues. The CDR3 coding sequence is TGCAGCGTTGGGGAAGGGGAAAAACTGTTTTTT. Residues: CSVGEGEKLFF. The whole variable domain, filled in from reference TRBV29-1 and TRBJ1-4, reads SAVISQKPSRDICQRGTSLTIQCQVDSQVTMMFWYRQQPGQSLTLIATANQGSEATYESGFVIDKFPISRPNLTFSTLTVSNMSPEDSSIYLCSVGEGEKLFFGSGTQLSVL.

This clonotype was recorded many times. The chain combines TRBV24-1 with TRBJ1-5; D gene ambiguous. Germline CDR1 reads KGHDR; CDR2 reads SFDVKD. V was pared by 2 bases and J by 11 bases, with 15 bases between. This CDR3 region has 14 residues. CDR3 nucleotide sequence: TGTGCCACCAGTGATTCAGGTTCGGTGGGCACCCAGCATTTT. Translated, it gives CATSDSGSVGTQHF.

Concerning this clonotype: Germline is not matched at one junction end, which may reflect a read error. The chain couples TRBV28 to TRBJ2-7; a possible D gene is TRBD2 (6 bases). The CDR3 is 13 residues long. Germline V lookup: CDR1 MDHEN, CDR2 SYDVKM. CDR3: CASSLGGLYGQYF. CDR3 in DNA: TGTGCCAGCAGTTTGGGGGGACTCTACGGGCAGTACTTC.

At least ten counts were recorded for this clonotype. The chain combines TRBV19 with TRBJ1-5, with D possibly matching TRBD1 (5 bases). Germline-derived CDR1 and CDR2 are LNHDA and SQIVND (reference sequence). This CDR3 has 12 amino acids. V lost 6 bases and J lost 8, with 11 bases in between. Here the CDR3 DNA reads TGTGCCAGTAGCCGGGGCCTCGAGCCCCAGCATTTT. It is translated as CASSRGLEPQHF. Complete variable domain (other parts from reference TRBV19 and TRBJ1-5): DGGITQSPKYLFRKEGQNVTLSCEQNLNHDAMYWYRQDPGQGLRLIYYSQIVNDFQKGDIAEGYSVSREKKESFPLTVTSAQKNPTAFYLCASSRGLEPQHFGDGTRLSIL.

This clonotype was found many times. The CDR3 sequence: CASSLIQSNTEAFF. For the CDR3, the DNA is TGTGCCAGCAGTCTCATCCAGTCGAACACTGAAGCTTTCTTT. The V call is TRBV2, the J call TRBJ1-1, with unresolved D. Germline V gene data show CDR1 as SNHLY and CDR2 as FYNNEI. Trimming took off 5 bases at V and 1 base at J, with 11 bases between the two ends. This CDR3 has 14 residues.

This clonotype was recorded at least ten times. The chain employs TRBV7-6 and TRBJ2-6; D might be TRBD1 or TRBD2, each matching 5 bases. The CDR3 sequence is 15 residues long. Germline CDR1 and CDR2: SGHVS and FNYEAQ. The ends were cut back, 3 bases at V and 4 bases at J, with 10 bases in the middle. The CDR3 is CASSFGGGGANVLTF. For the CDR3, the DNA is TGTGCCAGCAGCTTTGGGGGTGGAGGGGCCAACGTCCTGACTTTC.

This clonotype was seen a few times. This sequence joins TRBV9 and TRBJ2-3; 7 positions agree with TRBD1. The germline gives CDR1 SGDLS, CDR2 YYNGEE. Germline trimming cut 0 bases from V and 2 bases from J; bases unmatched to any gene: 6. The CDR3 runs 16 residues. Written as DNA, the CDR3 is TGTGCCAGCAGCGTAGGTAGGGGGCAGCCCACAGATACGCAGTATTTT. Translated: CASSVGRGQPTDTQYF.

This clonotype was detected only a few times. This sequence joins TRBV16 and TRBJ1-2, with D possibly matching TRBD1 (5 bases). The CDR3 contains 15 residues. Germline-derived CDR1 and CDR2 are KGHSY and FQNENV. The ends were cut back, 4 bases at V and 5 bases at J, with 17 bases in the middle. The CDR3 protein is CASSPLGQLLYGYTF. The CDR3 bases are TGTGCCAGCAGCCCCCTGGGGCAACTCCTGTATGGCTACACCTTC.

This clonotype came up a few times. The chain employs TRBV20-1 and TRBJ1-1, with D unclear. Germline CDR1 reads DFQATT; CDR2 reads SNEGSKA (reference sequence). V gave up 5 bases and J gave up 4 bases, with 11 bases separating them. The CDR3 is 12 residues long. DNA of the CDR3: TGCAGTGCTGCGGACGGAGCCACTGAAGCTTTCTTT. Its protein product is CSAADGATEAFF.

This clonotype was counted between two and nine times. CDR3 sequence: CASSGSGPALYGTEAFF. As DNA, the CDR3 is TGTGCCAGCAGTGGATCGGGCCCTGCGTTGTACGGCACTGAAGCTTTCTTT. The rearrangement uses TRBV28 and TRBJ1-1; the D is unclear. V lost 5 bases, J lost 4 bases, and 23 bases lay in between. CDR1 is MDHEN, CDR2 SYDVKM, per germline. This CDR3 has 17 amino acids. Together with reference TRBV28 and TRBJ1-1, the CDR3 gives the full variable domain: DVKVTQSSRYLVKRTGEKVFLECVQDMDHENMFWYRQDPGLGLRLIYFSYDVKMKEKGDIPEGYSVSREKKERFSLILESASTNQTSMYLCASSGSGPALYGTEAFFGQGTRLTVV.

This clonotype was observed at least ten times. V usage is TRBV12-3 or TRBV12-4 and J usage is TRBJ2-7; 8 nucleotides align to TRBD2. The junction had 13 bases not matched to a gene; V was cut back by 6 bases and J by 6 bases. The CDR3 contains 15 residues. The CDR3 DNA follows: TGTGCCAGCAGCCAAACGGGACTAGGGGCTAGCGAGCAGTACTTC. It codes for CASSQTGLGASEQYF.

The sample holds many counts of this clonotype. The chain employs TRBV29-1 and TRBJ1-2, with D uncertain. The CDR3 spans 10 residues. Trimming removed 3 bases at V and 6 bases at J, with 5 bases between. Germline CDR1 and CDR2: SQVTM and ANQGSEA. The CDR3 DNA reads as TGCAGCGTTGAGCGGGATGGCTACACCTTC. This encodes CSVERDGYTF.

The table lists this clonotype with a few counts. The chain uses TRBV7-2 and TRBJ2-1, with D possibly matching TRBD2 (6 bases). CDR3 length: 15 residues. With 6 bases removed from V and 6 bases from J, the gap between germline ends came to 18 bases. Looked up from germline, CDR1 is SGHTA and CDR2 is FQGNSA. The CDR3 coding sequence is TGTGCCAGCAGACGCACTAGCCAGATTCTCAATGAGCAGTTCTTC. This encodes CASRRTSQILNEQFF.

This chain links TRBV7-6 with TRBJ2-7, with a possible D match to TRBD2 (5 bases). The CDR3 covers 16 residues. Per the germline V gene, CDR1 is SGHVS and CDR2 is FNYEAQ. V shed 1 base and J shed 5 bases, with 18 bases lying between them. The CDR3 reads CASSLGDSVEINEQYF. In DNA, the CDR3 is TGTGCCAGCAGCTTAGGTGATAGCGTTGAAATAAACGAGCAGTACTTC.

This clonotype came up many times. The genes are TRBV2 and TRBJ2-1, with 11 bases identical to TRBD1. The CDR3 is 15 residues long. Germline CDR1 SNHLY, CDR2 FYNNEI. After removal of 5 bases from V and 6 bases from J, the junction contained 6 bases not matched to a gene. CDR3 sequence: CASSPGQGASNEQFF. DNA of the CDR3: TGTGCCAGCAGTCCCGGACAGGGGGCTAGCAATGAGCAGTTCTTC.

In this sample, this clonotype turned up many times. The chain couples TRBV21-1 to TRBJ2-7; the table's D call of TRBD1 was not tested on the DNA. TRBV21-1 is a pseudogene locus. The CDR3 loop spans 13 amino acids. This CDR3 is CASSSRGTSEQYF. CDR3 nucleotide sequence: TGTGCCAGCAGCTCGCGGGGGACGAGCGAGCAGTACTTC.

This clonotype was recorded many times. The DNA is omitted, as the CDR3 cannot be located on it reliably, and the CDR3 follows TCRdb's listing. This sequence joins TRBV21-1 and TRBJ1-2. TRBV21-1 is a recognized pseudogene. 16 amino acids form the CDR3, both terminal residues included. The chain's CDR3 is CASSKAVGGGIYGYTF.

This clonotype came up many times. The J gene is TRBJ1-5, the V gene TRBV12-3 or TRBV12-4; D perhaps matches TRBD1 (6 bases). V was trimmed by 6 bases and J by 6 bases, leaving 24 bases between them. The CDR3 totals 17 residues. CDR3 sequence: CASSSQGNRVVGQPQHF. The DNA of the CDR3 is TGTGCCAGCAGCTCCCAGGGAAACAGGGTAGTAGGTCAGCCCCAGCATTTT.

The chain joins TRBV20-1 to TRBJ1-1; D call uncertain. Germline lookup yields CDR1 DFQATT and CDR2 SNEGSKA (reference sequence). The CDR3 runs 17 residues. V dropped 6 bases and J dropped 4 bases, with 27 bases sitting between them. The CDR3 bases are TGCAGTGCGCCGACGGGAGGGTCGTTGGCTTTAGGCACTGAAGCTTTCTTT. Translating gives CSAPTGGSLALGTEAFF.